Listed here are 4 T cell receptor beta chains from one sample, sequenced in a study of PD-1 blockade in classical Hodgkin lymphoma. The assay was immunoSEQ multiplex PCR, and TCRdb's table has in-frame clones only and misses some. The sample shows roughly 150,000 clones, 78% of them seen only once. In every patient, relapse followed autologous stem cell transplantation, while exposure to brentuximab vedotin differed. Sequencing was performed on peripheral blood mononuclear cells (PBMCs), taken before the second cycle of nivolumab. The source is a human donor with classical Hodgkin lymphoma.

This chain links TRBV5-1 with TRBJ1-1; the D gene is possibly TRBD1 (6 bases). The length of the CDR3 is 15 residues. V gave up 0 bases and J gave up 0 bases, with 9 bases separating them. Germline CDR1 and CDR2: SGHRS and YFSETQ. CDR3 nucleotides: TGCGCCAGCAGCTTGGCCGACAGGATGAACACTGAAGCTTTCTTT. Amino acids: CASSLADRMNTEAFF.

The chain has TRBV27 and TRBJ1-2, with 9 bases lining up with TRBD1. The CDR3 has 14 amino acids. V shed 6 bases and J 3 bases; nucleotides not matched to a gene: 5. The germline CDR1 and CDR2 sequences are MNHEY and SMNVEV (reference sequence). CDR3 nucleotides: TGTGCCAGCAGGGGGACAGGGCTTCACTATGGCTACACCTTC. Its translation: CASRGTGLHYGYTF.

V usage is TRBV10-3 and J usage is TRBJ1-4; weak D call: TRBD1 (6 bases). CDR1 and CDR2 from the germline V gene are ENHRY and SYGVKD. The CDR3 loop spans 13 amino acids. Trimming pared 4 bases from V and 8 bases from J, leaving 11 bases between. The CDR3 spells CAISVTGWEKLFF. In DNA, the CDR3 is TGTGCCATCAGTGTCACAGGGTGGGAAAAACTGTTTTTT.

This clone has more than one count but fewer than ten. J is TRBJ1-1 and V is TRBV19; tentative D call: TRBD1 (5 bases). Germline V gene sequence: CDR1 LNHDA, CDR2 SQIVND (reference sequence). Trimming took off 5 bases at V and 0 bases at J, with 13 bases between the two ends. This CDR3 has 15 amino acids. The CDR3 DNA sequence: TGTGCCAGTAGTTTCCTAGGACACTTGAACACTGAAGCTTTCTTT. It yields the protein CASSFLGHLNTEAFF.